These 24 T cell receptor beta chains were sequenced from one sample in a study of T-cell memory formation after mild COVID-19. TCRdb ran MiXCR on the 5' RACE reads and lists one entry per CDR3 protein. The table records more than 300,000 distinct CDR3 sequences, 20% to 25% of them present only once. The material sequenced was PBMCs or a T cell subset sorted from them (not recorded which). These TCRs come from a man younger than 35 who had mild COVID-19 (a few samples of this study predate the infection). Cell type and time point are not known.

This clonotype was counted only a few times. The chain recombines TRBV6-5 with TRBJ1-2; D remains ambiguous. The CDR3 totals 15 residues. Trimming took 0 bases from V and 2 from J, leaving 10 bases between them. Germline values: CDR1 MNHEY, CDR2 SVGAGI. CDR3 sequence: CASSYSPSGNYGYTF. The CDR3 nucleotides are TGTGCCAGCAGTTACTCGCCGTCCGGGAACTATGGCTACACCTTC.

CDR3 residues: CASSQISDTQYF. The CDR3, as DNA: TGCGCCAGCAGCCAAATTTCAGATACGCAGTATTTT. V gene TRBV5-1 combines with J gene TRBJ2-3; the D is unclear. Germline loops: CDR1 SGHRS, CDR2 YFSETQ. The CDR3 loop spans 12 amino acids. Trimming pared 4 bases from V and 4 bases from J, leaving 7 bases between.

J is TRBJ2-2 and V is TRBV6-1; 8 positions match TRBD2. The V and J ends lost 7 bases and 3 bases, in that order; junction bases with no gene match: 10. The CDR3 runs to 16 residues. Germline CDR1 is MNHNS and CDR2 is SASEGT. The CDR3 loop is CASTLARGGYTGELFF. In DNA, the CDR3 is TGTGCCAGCACCTTAGCCCGCGGGGGGTACACCGGGGAGCTGTTTTTT.

In this sample, this clonotype turned up a few times. The J gene is TRBJ1-5, the V gene TRBV4-1; the match to TRBD1 covers 7 bases. This CDR3 has 17 residues. The junction had 13 bases not matched to a gene; V was cut back by 6 bases and J by 2 bases. Germline CDR1 and CDR2: MGHRA and YSYEKL. The CDR3 sequence is CASRISTGDSGNQPQHF. CDR3 DNA: TGCGCCAGCAGAATTTCTACAGGGGACTCGGGCAATCAGCCCCAGCATTTT.

In this sample, this clonotype turned up a few times. The chain employs TRBV10-3 and TRBJ1-1; D unclear. Germline values: CDR1 ENHRY, CDR2 SYGVKD. The CDR3 runs 12 residues. Trimming took off 3 bases at V and 5 bases at J, with 7 bases between the two ends. CDR3 nucleotides: TGTGCCATCAGTGAAGAAAGGACTGAAGCTTTCTTT. It encodes CAISEERTEAFF.

The chain combines TRBV6-2 or TRBV6-3 with TRBJ2-1; 7 nucleotides agree with TRBD2. Germline CDR1 MNHEY, CDR2 SVGEGT. The trim removed 8 bases at V and 3 bases at J, leaving 10 bases unmatched. The CDR3 extends over 15 amino acids. The CDR3 DNA reads TGTGCCAGCGCTCGAAGTGGCGGGGGCTACAATGAGCAGTTCTTC. The encoded protein is CASARSGGGYNEQFF.

This clonotype was detected a few times. The rearrangement uses TRBV15 and TRBJ1-5; D is undetermined. CDR1 is LNHNV and CDR2 is YYDKDF in the germline V gene (reference sequence). V lost 0 bases and J lost 3, with 6 bases in between. CDR3 length: 14 amino acids. The CDR3 loop reads CATSRDRYNQPQHF. CDR3 in DNA: TGTGCCACCAGCAGAGACCGTTACAATCAGCCCCAGCATTTT.

This chain connects TRBV10-3 to TRBJ2-2, with D perhaps TRBD1 (5 bases). The ends were cut back, 6 bases at V and 4 bases at J, with 12 bases in the middle. The CDR3 is 14 residues long. The germline V gene encodes CDR1 ENHRY and CDR2 SYGVKD. CDR3 sequence reads: CAIRDSFSTGELFF. CDR3 coding DNA: TGTGCCATCAGAGACAGTTTCTCCACCGGGGAGCTGTTTTTT.

This clonotype was counted between two and nine times. The junction departs from the called germline gene at one end, perhaps through a read error. The chain uses TRBV12-3 or TRBV12-4 and TRBJ1-2; D is uncertain. The CDR3 is made up of 12 amino acids. The CDR3 loop is CASSFGNSGYTF. In DNA, the CDR3 is TGTGCCAGCAGTTTCGGAAACTCTGGCTACACCTTC.

This clonotype was found a few times. The chain employs TRBV9 and TRBJ2-2; D call uncertain. The CDR3 length is 16 residues. Trimming removed 3 bases from V and 6 bases from J, with 18 bases in between. The V gene's germline CDR1 is SGDLS and CDR2 YYNGEE. DNA for the CDR3: TGTGCCAGCAGCGAGACCCCCCACACCTCTGCCGGGGAGCTGTTTTTT. Translation: CASSETPHTSAGELFF.

This chain links TRBV4-2 with TRBJ2-7; 7 bases match TRBD1. Germline CDR1 and CDR2: LGHNA and YNFKEQ. After removal of 2 bases from V and 2 bases from J, the junction contained 6 bases not matched to a gene. The CDR3 length is 15 residues. The CDR3 region has the DNA TGTGCCAGCAGCCAACACCAGGGGGTAGCCTACGAGCAGTACTTC. Residues: CASSQHQGVAYEQYF.

The gene calls are TRBV7-9 and TRBJ1-2; D remains unclear. This CDR3 is 13 amino acids long. Germline V lookup: CDR1 SEHNR, CDR2 FQNEAQ (reference sequence). Trimming removed 5 bases from V and 8 bases from J, with 15 bases in between. The CDR3: CASSMDGGRGYTF. The CDR3 coding sequence is TGTGCCAGCAGCATGGACGGTGGTCGGGGCTACACCTTC.

This clonotype was seen a few times. The chain links TRBV29-1 to TRBJ1-1, with 7 nucleotides matching TRBD1. The germline CDR1 and CDR2 sequences are SQVTM and ANQGSEA. After removal of 7 bases from V and 6 bases from J, the junction contained 11 bases not matched to a gene. The CDR3 has 13 residues. The CDR3 coding sequence is TGCAGCGCTAGGACAGGCGGAACACCTGAAGCTTTCTTT. Amino acids: CSARTGGTPEAFF.

The chain employs TRBV28 and TRBJ2-2; D call uncertain. This CDR3 has 14 amino acids. Germline CDR1 MDHEN, CDR2 SYDVKM. V was clipped by 3 bases and J by 4 bases, with 9 bases between them. Here the CDR3 DNA reads TGTGCCAGCAGTTTTCGACTGACCACCGGGGAGCTGTTTTTT. Its translation: CASSFRLTTGELFF.

This chain links TRBV5-1 with TRBJ2-2; D is uncertain. Germline CDR1 is SGHRS and CDR2 is YFSETQ. This CDR3 spans 16 amino acids. The V gene lost 3 bases and the J gene lost 3 bases, with 15 bases spanning the gap. The CDR3 loop is CASSWAGPRDTGELFF. The CDR3 coding sequence is TGCGCCAGCAGCTGGGCAGGTCCCCGGGACACCGGGGAGCTGTTTTTT.

This sequence joins TRBV12-3 or TRBV12-4 and TRBJ1-2, with TRBD1 matching 12 bases. V lost 5 bases, J lost 7 bases, and 11 bases stayed unmatched. The CDR3 contains 16 residues. For the CDR3, the DNA is TGTGCCAGCAGTCCGGGACAGGGGGCGCCCCGGGGTGGCTACACCTTC. This gives the protein CASSPGQGAPRGGYTF.

The table lists this clonotype with many counts. CDR3 in amino acids: CASSLPGQGSETQYF. The DNA for the CDR3 is TGTGCCAGCAGTTTGCCGGGACAGGGGTCGGAGACCCAGTACTTC. The chain has TRBV28 and TRBJ2-5; 10 bases line up with TRBD1. Trimming removed 3 bases from V and 5 bases from J; junction bases left unmatched: 6. CDR1 and CDR2 from the germline V gene are MDHEN and SYDVKM. This CDR3 has 15 amino acids.

This clonotype was detected a few times. This CDR3 reads CASSSDRMAGELFF. The CDR3 nucleotides read TGCGCCAGCAGTTCCGACAGGATGGCCGGGGAGCTGTTTTTT. The chain uses TRBV10-2 and TRBJ2-2, with D perhaps matching TRBD1 (6 bases). V lost 5 bases to trimming and J lost 6 bases, with 13 bases between them. Germline V gives CDR1 WSHSY, CDR2 SAAADI. This CDR3 has 14 amino acids.

This clonotype was picked up a small number of times. The chain is built from TRBV9 and TRBJ2-3, with no clear D. V dropped 0 bases and J dropped 2 bases, with 7 bases sitting between them. Germline values: CDR1 SGDLS, CDR2 YYNGEE. The CDR3 loop spans 14 amino acids. For the CDR3, the DNA is TGTGCCAGCAGCGTAGAAATAGACACAGATACGCAGTATTTT. Its protein product is CASSVEIDTDTQYF.

This clonotype showed up just a few times. CDR3 coding DNA: TGCAGTGCTAGAGATATCCCGGGGGGGCCTTACAATGAGCAGTTCTTC. Translated, it gives CSARDIPGGPYNEQFF. V usage is TRBV20-1 and J usage is TRBJ2-1, with 8 bases lining up with TRBD2. Germline values: CDR1 DFQATT, CDR2 SNEGSKA (reference sequence). The CDR3 is made up of 16 amino acids. Trimming at V came to 0 bases and at J to 4 bases, leaving 8 bases not matched to a gene.

The chain recombines TRBV7-9 with TRBJ1-1; possible D gene TRBD1, 5 bases. Germline-derived CDR1 and CDR2 are SEHNR and FQNEAQ (reference sequence). V was cut by 3 bases and J by 6 bases, with 11 bases left in between. CDR3 length equals 13 residues. The CDR3 region is CASSFWRDAEAFF. CDR3 coding DNA: TGTGCCAGCAGCTTTTGGAGGGACGCTGAAGCTTTCTTT.

Only a few counts were recorded for this clonotype. The V gene is TRBV5-1, the J gene TRBJ2-1; D remains unclear. The CDR3 totals 15 residues. Looked up from germline, CDR1 is SGHRS and CDR2 is YFSETQ. Trimming shortened V by 0 bases and J by 1 base, and 8 bases separated the two germline ends. The CDR3 sequence is CASSLGETSYNEQFF. The CDR3 DNA sequence: TGCGCCAGCAGCTTGGGAGAAACTTCCTACAATGAGCAGTTCTTC.

This clonotype was observed a handful of times. The chain uses TRBV27 and TRBJ2-7; 7 bases are shared with TRBD2. Germline-derived CDR1 and CDR2 are MNHEY and SMNVEV (reference sequence). The CDR3 is 13 residues long. The J segment lost 5 bases and the V segment lost 7 bases, leaving 8 bases of the junction unmatched. CDR3 sequence (DNA): TGTGCCAGCACACCCACGGGGGGAAACGAGCAGTACTTC. This codes for CASTPTGGNEQYF.

This clonotype was picked up a small number of times. This sequence joins TRBV5-1 and TRBJ2-7, with a weak D call TRBD1 (6 bases). Trimming shortened V by 6 bases and J by 2 bases, and 15 bases separated the two germline ends. Germline loops: CDR1 SGHRS, CDR2 YFSETQ. This CDR3 spans 14 amino acids. The CDR3 DNA reads TGCGCCAGCAAAAGCCCGGGACACCCCTACGAGCAGTACTTC. Translation gives CASKSPGHPYEQYF. Full variable domain (rest looked up from reference TRBV5-1 and TRBJ2-7): KAGVTQTPRYLIKTRGQQVTLSCSPISGHRSVSWYQQTPGQGLQFLFEYFSETQRNKGNFPGRFSGRQFSNSRSEMNVSTLELGDSALYLCASKSPGHPYEQYFGPGTRLTVT.